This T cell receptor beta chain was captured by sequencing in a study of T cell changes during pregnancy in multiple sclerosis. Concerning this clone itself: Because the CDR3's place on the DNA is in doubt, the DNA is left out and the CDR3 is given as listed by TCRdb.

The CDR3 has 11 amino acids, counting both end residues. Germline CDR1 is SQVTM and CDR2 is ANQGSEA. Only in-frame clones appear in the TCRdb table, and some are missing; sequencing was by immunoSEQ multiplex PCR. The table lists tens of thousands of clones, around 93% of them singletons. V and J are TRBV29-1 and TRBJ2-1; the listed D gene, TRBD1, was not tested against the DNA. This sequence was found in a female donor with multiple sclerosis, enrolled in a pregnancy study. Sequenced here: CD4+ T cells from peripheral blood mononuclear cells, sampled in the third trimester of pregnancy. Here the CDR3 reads CSVAPGTGEFF.